This entry lists 9 T cell receptor beta chains sequenced from one sample in a study of T cells in Graves' hyperthyroidism and ophthalmopathy. TCR beta CDR3 region amplification was performed from RNA transcripts. Initially, a first-round RT-PCR of the TCR CDR3 employed the HTBI primer set. Each CDR3 protein is one row after TCRdb ran MiXCR on the multiplex PCR reads. The data contain fewer than 550,000 distinct CDR3 sequences, less than 20% of them singletons. What was sequenced was blood. These receptors all stem from a woman aged 18-30 years with Graves' hyperthyroidism.

The genes are TRBV3-1 and TRBJ1-3; D is ambiguous. CDR1 and CDR2 from the germline V gene are LGHDT and YNNKEL (reference sequence). V lost 0 bases to trimming and J lost 0 bases, with 9 bases between them. The CDR3 has 16 residues. As DNA, the CDR3 is TGTGCCAGCAGCCAAGACGGAGGAAGCTCTGGAAACACCATATATTTT. It specifies CASSQDGGSSGNTIYF.

This clonotype has a count of ten or more. V and J are TRBV11-2 and TRBJ1-2, with 8 positions matching TRBD1. Germline values: CDR1 SGHAT, CDR2 FQNNGV. With 6 bases clipped from V and 5 bases from J, the junction kept 8 bases outside the gene matches. The CDR3 has 14 residues. CDR3 nucleotide sequence: TGTGCCAGCAGACCATGGACAGGGTTATATGGCTACACCTTC. As protein: CASRPWTGLYGYTF.

The sample holds many counts of this clonotype. The V gene is TRBV12-3 or TRBV12-4, the J gene TRBJ1-2, with TRBD1 matching over 8 bases. The J segment lost 3 bases and the V segment lost 6 bases, leaving 6 bases of the junction unmatched. This CDR3 region has 14 residues. The CDR3 DNA follows: TGTGCCAGCAGAGCAGGGGGCGTGGACTATGGCTACACCTTC. Translated: CASRAGGVDYGYTF.

This clonotype showed up many times. V usage is TRBV5-1 and J usage is TRBJ1-3; D gene uncertain. Germline CDR1 SGHRS, CDR2 YFSETQ. This CDR3 region has 15 residues. The germline V and J ends were trimmed by 1 base and 0 bases, with 8 bases remaining between them. CDR3 in DNA: TGCGCCAGCAGCTTGACCAGTCCCTCTGGAAACACCATATATTTT. This codes for CASSLTSPSGNTIYF.

The V gene is TRBV19, the J gene TRBJ2-1; TRBD2 aligns across 10 bases. The CDR3 contains 19 residues. Germline lookup yields CDR1 LNHDA and CDR2 SQIVND (reference sequence). V gave up 0 bases and J gave up 6 bases; unmatched junction bases: 14. In DNA form, the CDR3 reads TGTGCCAGTAGTATAGATGGGACTAGCGAGAGGGTCTGGGTCAATGAGCAGTTCTTC. It yields the protein CASSIDGTSERVWVNEQFF. The full variable domain, its missing parts supplied by reference TRBV19 and TRBJ2-1, is DGGITQSPKYLFRKEGQNVTLSCEQNLNHDAMYWYRQDPGQGLRLIYYSQIVNDFQKGDIAEGYSVSREKKESFPLTVTSAQKNPTAFYLCASSIDGTSERVWVNEQFFGPGTRLTVL.

This clonotype was counted many times. This sequence joins TRBV30 and TRBJ2-1; maybe TRBD2 (6 bases). V was pared by 7 bases and J by 4 bases, with 14 bases between. Looked up from germline, CDR1 is GTSNPN and CDR2 is SVGIG (reference sequence). There are 13 residues in the CDR3. The CDR3 reads CAYDRDWYNEQFF. In nucleotides, the CDR3 is TGTGCCTACGACCGGGACTGGTACAATGAGCAGTTCTTC.

This clonotype was recorded at least ten times. The CDR3 sequence is CSARQALNTEAFF. The CDR3 DNA follows: TGCAGTGCCCGACAGGCCCTGAACACTGAAGCTTTCTTT. V usage is TRBV20-1 and J usage is TRBJ1-1; D possibly corresponds to TRBD1 (6 bases). Trimming shortened V by 6 bases and J by 0 bases, and 11 bases separated the two germline ends. The CDR3 spans 13 residues. CDR1 is DFQATT, CDR2 SNEGSKA, per germline (reference sequence).

This clonotype was counted only a few times. This sequence joins TRBV4-1 and TRBJ1-5; TRBD1 matches at 7 bases. Germline CDR1 reads MGHRA; CDR2 reads YSYEKL. CDR3 length: 15 amino acids. Germline trimming cut 4 bases from V and 2 bases from J; bases unmatched to any gene: 5. The CDR3 DNA reads TGCGCCAGCAGCCCTTACAGGGGCGGCAATCAGCCCCAGCATTTT. This encodes CASSPYRGGNQPQHF.

Many counts were recorded for this clonotype. A junction end diverges from the germline sequence, so it may reflect a read error. The V gene is TRBV6-5, the J gene TRBJ1-1, with a possible D match to TRBD1 (5 bases). The CDR3 extends over 15 amino acids. CDR1 is MNHEY, CDR2 SVGAGI, per germline. In nucleotides, the CDR3 is TGTGCCAGCGGTTACGAAACAGGAACGGAGACTGAAGCTTTCTTT. Amino acid sequence: CASGYETGTETEAFF.